One sample yielded the 20 T cell receptor beta chains listed below, sequenced in a study of shared clonotypes between healthy human individuals. Method: immunoSEQ multiplex PCR; TCRdb's copy keeps in-frame clones and lacks some. This repertoire shows 2.5 million or so clones, over 85% found once; its top ten account for 0.14%. The sequencing sample was made of naive CD4+ T cells sorted from blood. Subset denoted: CD45RA+ positively selected. The receptors were sampled from a man aged 18 to 30 in good health.

The chain joins TRBV29-1 to TRBJ1-1, with D unresolved. CDR1 is SQVTM and CDR2 is ANQGSEA in the germline V gene. Trimming took off 6 bases at V and 5 bases at J, with 13 bases between the two ends. This CDR3 contains 12 residues. The DNA for the CDR3 is TGCAGCGTCTCACGAGGTGAGACTGAAGCTTTCTTT. This gives the protein CSVSRGETEAFF. Complete variable domain (other parts from reference TRBV29-1 and TRBJ1-1): SAVISQKPSRDICQRGTSLTIQCQVDSQVTMMFWYRQQPGQSLTLIATANQGSEATYESGFVIDKFPISRPNLTFSTLTVSNMSPEDSSIYLCSVSRGETEAFFGQGTRLTVV.

V is TRBV4-1 and J is TRBJ1-2; 7 bases map to TRBD1. Germline CDR1 is MGHRA and CDR2 is YSYEKL. This CDR3 is 16 amino acids long. Unmatched junction bases numbered 15, after V lost 5 bases and J lost 6 bases. The CDR3 region is CASSAGTAFSVDGYTF. The CDR3 nucleotides read TGCGCCAGCAGCGCCGGGACAGCGTTCTCGGTTGATGGCTACACCTTC.

CDR3 coding DNA: TGTGCCAGCAGTAGGGGATCGGACACTGAAGCTTTCTTT. Its protein is CASSRGSDTEAFF. The J gene is TRBJ1-1, the V gene TRBV6-5, with a tentative D call TRBD1 (5 bases). V dropped 5 bases and J dropped 3 bases, with 10 bases sitting between them. Per the germline V gene, CDR1 is MNHEY and CDR2 is SVGAGI. This CDR3 is 13 amino acids long.

V and J are TRBV5-1 and TRBJ2-3; a possible D gene is TRBD2 (7 bases). V lost 1 base and J lost 1, with 13 bases in between. The CDR3 loop spans 16 amino acids. Per the germline V gene, CDR1 is SGHRS and CDR2 is YFSETQ. CDR3: CASSLRGGGGTDTQYF. The CDR3 nucleotides read TGCGCCAGCAGCTTGAGAGGCGGGGGCGGCACAGATACGCAGTATTTT.

The chain combines TRBV5-4 with TRBJ2-3; D is ambiguous. Germline-derived CDR1 and CDR2 are SGHNT and YYREEE (reference sequence). Trimming shortened V by 6 bases and J by 5 bases, and 13 bases separated the two germline ends. There are 13 residues in the CDR3. DNA for the CDR3: TGTGCCAGCACCTCCCCAGGTCGAGATACGCAGTATTTT. Its protein is CASTSPGRDTQYF.

The J gene is TRBJ2-1, the V gene TRBV5-1; no definite D call. Trimming removed 0 bases from V and 0 bases from J, with 13 bases in between. The CDR3 runs 17 residues. The germline gives CDR1 SGHRS, CDR2 YFSETQ. CDR3 sequence: CASSLAPWGSSYNEQFF. CDR3 nucleotide sequence: TGCGCCAGCAGCTTGGCCCCGTGGGGTAGCTCCTACAATGAGCAGTTCTTC.

V is TRBV4-1 and J is TRBJ1-5; D unresolved. The germline V gene encodes CDR1 MGHRA and CDR2 YSYEKL. This CDR3 is 15 amino acids long. V lost 0 bases to trimming and J lost 3 bases, with 9 bases between them. In nucleotides, the CDR3 is TGCGCCAGCAGCCAAGACGGGCAGTTCAATCAGCCCCAGCATTTT. This gives the protein CASSQDGQFNQPQHF.

This clone was observed a few times. The rearrangement uses TRBV10-3 and TRBJ1-5; 11 bases match TRBD1. CDR1 is ENHRY, CDR2 SYGVKD, per germline. Unmatched junction bases numbered 8, after V lost 6 bases and J lost 4 bases. The CDR3 has 16 amino acids. CDR3 residues: CAISPGQGASNQPQHF. CDR3 coding DNA: TGTGCCATCAGCCCAGGACAGGGGGCCTCAAATCAGCCCCAGCATTTT.

The V and J genes are TRBV11-2 and TRBJ1-6; possible D gene TRBD1, 6 bases. CDR3 length equals 14 residues. V lost 1 base and J 9 bases, leaving 10 bases between the germline ends. CDR1 is SGHAT and CDR2 is FQNNGV in the germline V gene. CDR3 DNA: TGTGCCAGCAGCTTAGTCGGGGGGCCTTCACCCCTCCACTTT. Its protein product is CASSLVGGPSPLHF.

The CDR3 spells CASRGASGGRETQYF. In DNA, the CDR3 is TGTGCCAGCAGAGGGGCTAGCGGGGGGAGGGAGACCCAGTACTTC. This chain links TRBV27 with TRBJ2-5, with 11 nucleotides matching TRBD2. From germline, CDR1 is MNHEY and CDR2 SMNVEV (reference sequence). The CDR3 runs to 15 residues. V dropped 6 bases and J dropped 5; count of bases not matched to a gene: 8.

This clone was observed a few times. This rearrangement joins TRBV7-2 to TRBJ1-6; 7 bases are shared with TRBD1. Germline V CDR1 and CDR2: SGHTA, FQGNSA. The CDR3 covers 12 residues. With V trimmed by 5 bases and J by 15 bases, 7 bases remained unmatched. This chain's CDR3 is CASSPRTGNLHF. For the CDR3, the DNA is TGTGCCAGCAGCCCCCGGACAGGAAACCTCCACTTT. Looking up the rest from reference TRBV7-2 and TRBJ1-6 gives the full variable domain: GAGVSQSPSNKVTEKGKDVELRCDPISGHTALYWYRQSLGQGLEFLIYFQGNSAPDKSGLPSDRFSAERTGGSVSTLTIQRTQQEDSAVYLCASSPRTGNLHFGNGTRLTVT.

The chain carries TRBV7-9 and TRBJ1-3; perhaps TRBD1 as D (6 bases). Germline V lookup: CDR1 SEHNR, CDR2 FQNEAQ (reference sequence). This CDR3 comprises 14 residues. V was shortened by 3 bases and J by 3 bases, with 9 bases between the two germline ends. The CDR3 reads CASSLDSLGNTIYF. DNA for the CDR3: TGTGCCAGCAGCTTGGACAGTCTTGGAAACACCATATATTTT.

This rearrangement joins TRBV5-1 to TRBJ1-1; D is uncertain. Trimming took 3 bases from V and 5 from J, leaving 17 bases between them. From germline, CDR1 is SGHRS and CDR2 YFSETQ. The CDR3 is 15 residues long. CDR3: CASSSVGEGFTEAFF. The CDR3 DNA follows: TGCGCCAGCAGCTCCGTCGGGGAAGGTTTTACTGAAGCTTTCTTT.

This rearrangement joins TRBV14 to TRBJ2-2; D not certain. V lost 1 base, J lost 1 base, and 1 base lay in between. Germline assignment: CDR1 SGHDN and CDR2 FVKESK. The length of the CDR3 is 13 residues. The CDR3 DNA reads TGTGCCAGCAGCCAAGTGAACACCGGGGAGCTGTTTTTT. It translates to CASSQVNTGELFF.

The chain links TRBV7-2 to TRBJ2-3; 10 positions agree with TRBD2. Germline CDR1 and CDR2: SGHTA and FQGNSA. The CDR3 covers 18 residues. V lost 5 bases and J lost 2; bases outside the gene matches: 13. The CDR3 loop reads CASSPKTTSGAFTDTQYF. CDR3 bases: TGTGCCAGCAGCCCCAAAACTACTAGCGGGGCTTTCACAGATACGCAGTATTTT.

Regarding this clone: The same CDR3 is also encoded by other DNA sequences in this sample. The J gene is TRBJ1-1, the V gene TRBV5-4, with D possibly TRBD1 on 5 matching bases. The CDR3 is 14 residues long. Germline values: CDR1 SGHNT, CDR2 YYREEE (reference sequence). Trimming removed 0 bases at V and 2 bases at J, with 8 bases between. CDR3 loop: CASSLAGGNTEAFF. The DNA of the CDR3 is TGTGCCAGCAGCTTGGCCGGGGGAAACACTGAAGCTTTCTTT.

The chain links TRBV11-2 to TRBJ2-1; D tentatively reads TRBD1 or TRBD2 (5 bases each). V was clipped by 3 bases and J by 0 bases, with 15 bases between them. Germline V gene lookup returns CDR1 SGHAT and CDR2 FQNNGV. The CDR3 has 17 amino acids. CDR3 coding DNA: TGTGCCAGCAGCTTGGGTGGGGGACGAACCTCCTACAATGAGCAGTTCTTC. This gives the protein CASSLGGGRTSYNEQFF. Supplemented by reference TRBV11-2 and TRBJ2-1, the full variable domain reads EAGVAQSPRYKIIEKRQSVAFWCNPISGHATLYWYQQILGQGPKLLIQFQNNGVVDDSQLPKDRFSAERLKGVDSTLKIQPAKLEDSAVYLCASSLGGGRTSYNEQFFGPGTRLTVL.

This chain connects TRBV5-4 to TRBJ2-1, with D hard to call. CDR1 SGHNT and CDR2 YYREEE come from the germline V gene (reference sequence). The germline V and J ends were trimmed by 4 bases and 3 bases, with 17 bases remaining between them. There are 16 residues in the CDR3. The CDR3, as DNA: TGTGCCAGCAGCGATATGGGAATTGGGTACTACAATGAGCAGTTCTTC. Translated: CASSDMGIGYYNEQFF. Looking up the rest from reference TRBV5-4 and TRBJ2-1 gives the full variable domain: ETGVTQSPTHLIKTRGQQVTLRCSSQSGHNTVSWYQQALGQGPQFIFQYYREEENGRGNFPPRFSGLQFPNYSSELNVNALELDDSALYLCASSDMGIGYYNEQFFGPGTRLTVL.

This clone came up once. The chain joins TRBV2 to TRBJ2-7, with 8 bases that match TRBD1. CDR1 is SNHLY and CDR2 is FYNNEI in the germline V gene. CDR3 length equals 18 residues. The trim removed 5 bases at V and 1 base at J, leaving 16 bases unmatched. The CDR3 nucleotides read TGTGCCAGCAGTAAGGAGACAGGGGCATCACCGGCGTCCTACGAGCAGTACTTC. This translates into CASSKETGASPASYEQYF.

This chain links TRBV28 with TRBJ2-1; D is perhaps TRBD1 (5 bases). Germline values: CDR1 MDHEN, CDR2 SYDVKM. The CDR3 totals 14 residues. V was cut by 2 bases and J by 9 bases, with 14 bases left in between. The CDR3 protein is CASSLNQGSGEQFF. DNA for the CDR3: TGTGCCAGCAGTTTAAATCAGGGCTCGGGTGAGCAGTTCTTC.